The TCR beta chain under discussion was sequenced for a study of blood T cells in healthy people across ages (dated by TCRdb to between 2014 and 2016). About the study as a whole: Template switching captured roughly one uniquely barcoded TCR beta cDNA molecule per two T cells in model experiments. The donors were split into four age groups: young (average about 16 years), middle-aged (39), aged (roughly 60) and long-lived (under 85). To track age-related changes in TCR beta repertoire diversity, the study relied on deep sequencing normalized with unique cDNA molecular identifiers. Donors of different ages were randomly distributed across sequencing lanes to avoid experimental bias. Two additional independent replicas of 1 million unique cDNA reads from the same blood draw were analyzed for two donors (one aged 18 to 30 and one aged 80 or older).

Germline trimming amounts to 4 bases on V and 6 bases on J, with 6 as the count of junction bases outside the gene matches. Reading the germline V gene gives CDR1 MGHRA and CDR2 YSYEKL. The CDR3 runs 13 amino acids, cysteine and phenylalanine included. Only the CDR3 portion is preserved as DNA: 39 bases, with reading frame beginning at the first base. This clonotype was recorded many times. Its specific antigen is unknown. Base quality data are lacking; no much larger clone is found one base away. The library was prepared using 5' RACE. The run used an Illumina HiSeq 2500. The second PCR ran for about 6 to 11 cycles and used a J-beta primer mix along with a sample-barcoded 5' primer. A template-switch 5' adaptor carrying 12 random nucleotides introduced a unique molecular identifier onto each TCR beta cDNA molecule. At least 2.5 million CDR3-containing paired-end reads were obtained from each sample. All of the RNA was converted into first-strand cDNA using the Mint cDNA synthesis kit, with a TRBC-specific oligonucleotide serving as the primer. All cDNA was treated with uracil-DNA glycosylase and then went through a first 18-cycle PCR with the universal primers M1SS and BC2_uni_R. Regarding the original processing steps: For normalization, 1 million high-quality reads were randomly selected from each sample, with every read carrying a distinct molecular identifier. Instead of being binned into consensus sequences, reads that shared molecular identifiers were thrown out. MiTCR, run with a Q25 quality threshold and the strictest error-elimination algorithm, handled CDR3 identification, clonotype clustering and error correction. A nonparametric unseen species model using Euler transformation provided a lower-bound estimate of total TCR beta diversity. TCRdb passed the public sequencing reads through fastp at Q25 and MiXCR, retaining productive beta sequences. Every CDR3 protein is listed once, alongside the most common genes and DNA of its rows. TCRdb's processing, not the authors', yielded these V and J calls. This sample holds about 640,000 distinct CDR3 sequences; 25% to 35% were observed only once. 15% to 17% of the sample is held by the ten biggest clonotypes.

Broad study findings and their caveats: Conclusive comparison of naive and antigen-experienced compartments was prevented by the profiling of bulk unsorted PBMCs. The CMV infection status of donors was not known, potentially confounding age-related changes in expanded clonotypes. As age increased, observed TCR beta diversity per million T cells dropped in a roughly linear way, and a significant reduction was already evident by age approximately 40. The percentage of naive T cells measured by flow cytometry correlated strongly with observed TCR beta diversity. Estimates of total diversity based on one million sequenced T cells were considered lower bounds and underestimates. The long-lived group showed more naive CD4+ T cells, fewer expanded clones and increased TCR diversity than the aged group, suggesting age selection.

Donors were 39 systemically healthy Caucasian individuals from Russia aged roughly 6 to 90 years. About 9.6 milliliters of peripheral blood were collected from each donor into EDTA-treated Vacutainer tubes. PBMCs were isolated by Ficoll-Paque density-gradient centrifugation, with at least 6.5 million obtained per sample. Total RNA was extracted from PBMCs with Trizol reagent, with at least 5 micrograms obtained per sample. For every donor, flow cytometry on a PBMC aliquot measured the percentage of naive CD45RAhigh/CD27high T cells. This clonotype originated in a woman older than 75 in good health. The sequencing sample was made of blood. Rearrangement joined TRBV4-1 to TRBJ2-7, with 7 middle bases fitting TRBD1. The bases are TGCGCCAGCAGCCGAGTTCAGGGGGTCGAGCAGTACTTC. Its protein product is CASSRVQGVEQYF.